A selection of T cell receptor beta chains follows, all from one sample in a study of cytomegalovirus exposure and HLA in healthy donors. The assay was immunoSEQ multiplex PCR, and TCRdb's table has in-frame clones only and misses some. The data contain about 140,000 clones, about 81% of them seen just once; the ten biggest clones take up 7%. Sequencing used PBMCs. Source of these receptors: a young man in good health and CMV-seronegative. Each CDR3 is given with its conserved first and last residue. A D gene is named only where the DNA matches it firmly.

CDR3aa	j_gene	v_gene	d_gene
CASSSGTGGRGTEAFF	TRBJ1-1	TRBV5-1	TRBD1
CASSVARAPWNSPLHF	TRBJ1-6	TRBV9	-
CASSVGTALNTEAFF	TRBJ1-1	TRBV9	-
CASGYGQGEQYF	TRBJ2-7	TRBV9	TRBD1
CASSRDRATDTQYF	TRBJ2-3	TRBV6-5	TRBD1
CASRTGQSWGEQFF	TRBJ2-1	TRBV5-1	-
CATARDRGTPAFF	TRBJ1-1	TRBV15	TRBD1
CASSLLVIGDTQYF	TRBJ2-3	TRBV6-6	-
CASSSRRTAPAYEQYF	TRBJ2-7	TRBV7-8	-
CASTLSPGMNTEAFF	TRBJ1-1	TRBV7-2	-
CASSQDFRGGRVDTQYF	TRBJ2-3	TRBV4-2	TRBD2
CASTVATQGHEQYF	TRBJ2-7	TRBV7-8	-
CASSLGLREGNEQFF	TRBJ2-1	TRBV11-2	TRBD2
CASSPAGTLGNYEQYF	TRBJ2-7	TRBV5-4	-
CASSFSSPNSPLHF	TRBJ1-6	TRBV28	-
CATRRTSGSYEQYF	TRBJ2-7	TRBV15	-
CASSSRTSGRYTGEQYF	TRBJ2-7	TRBV28	TRBD2
CASTRDRNSYEQYF	TRBJ2-7	TRBV7-3	TRBD1
CASSRSYEQYF	-	TRBV7-9	-
CASSVTGTSYEQYF	TRBJ2-7	TRBV19	-
CASKGGLNTEAFF	TRBJ1-1	TRBV27	TRBD1
CAISEAGGGSVNTEAFF	TRBJ1-1	TRBV10-3	-
CASTLQGPYEQYF	TRBJ2-7	TRBV7-9	-
CAWSVKLGQDNEKLFF	TRBJ1-4	TRBV30	TRBD1
CASSVGGGSTNEKLFF	TRBJ1-4	TRBV9	-
CASSLDDSFSGANVLTF	TRBJ2-6	TRBV5-1	-
CASSLEVQGSWYQPQHF	TRBJ1-5	TRBV7-8	TRBD1
CASSQDRGQGITEAFF	TRBJ1-1	TRBV4-2	-
CASSLAGEIRHNEQFF	TRBJ2-1	TRBV5-1	-
CAWREQGINIQYF	TRBJ2-4	TRBV30	TRBD1
CASSLEGQFGEAFF	TRBJ1-1	TRBV7-2	TRBD1
CAAQGGAAGANGLTF	TRBJ2-6	TRBV6-5	-
CSVSGQGSYEQYF	TRBJ2-7	TRBV29-1	TRBD1
CASSDYLQGSDTQYF	TRBJ2-3	TRBV6-1	-
CSVVGQANTGELFF	TRBJ2-2	TRBV29-1	TRBD1
CADRRGLLAKNIQYF	TRBJ2-4	TRBV5-1	-
CAISESTAAGSTGELFF	TRBJ2-2	TRBV10-3	-
CASSYGPNNSPLHF	TRBJ1-6	TRBV6-5	-
CASSFTDRMNTEAFF	TRBJ1-1	TRBV6-5	-
CASSSGGTEAFF	TRBJ1-1	TRBV9	-
CASSLRDRGTYEQYF	TRBJ2-7	TRBV25-1	TRBD1
CASSPTVSWAGETQYF	TRBJ2-5	TRBV2	-